Each of the 25 T cell receptor beta chains below was sequenced from the same sample in a study of early T cells in non-severe SARS-CoV-2 infection. TCRdb passed the 5' RACE reads through MiXCR, listing each CDR3 protein once. The sample lists 35,000 to 50,000 distinct CDR3 sequences, roughly 7.1% occurring once. Specimen: whole blood. The receptors were gathered from an adult who was a healthcare worker with PCR-confirmed SARS-CoV-2 infection or an uninfected control (not recorded which).

This clonotype was recorded many times. The chain uses TRBV18 and TRBJ1-2; no clear D. CDR1 is KGHSH, CDR2 LQKENI, per germline. The CDR3 has 14 residues. Trimming stripped 0 bases from V and 4 bases from J, with 9 bases between. The CDR3 DNA is TGTGCCAGCTCACCACCGGCCGATACCTATGGCTACACCTTC. This sequence encodes CASSPPADTYGYTF.

This clonotype was observed at least ten times. V is TRBV9 and J is TRBJ1-4; D gene ambiguous. This CDR3 has 15 residues. In germline, CDR1 is SGDLS, CDR2 YYNGEE. The V and J ends lost 0 bases and 4 bases respectively, with 10 bases between them. CDR3 DNA: TGTGCCAGCAGCGTAGGGAGCTTCCTTAATGAAAAACTGTTTTTT. Protein product: CASSVGSFLNEKLFF.

This clonotype was seen at least ten times. The V and J genes are TRBV10-1 and TRBJ2-1; 7 positions agree with TRBD1. The germline V gene encodes CDR1 WNHNN and CDR2 SYGVQD (reference sequence). This CDR3 contains 12 residues. V was pared by 6 bases and J by 8 bases, with 4 bases of the junction left unmatched. In nucleotides, the CDR3 is TGCGCCAGCAGCCCCAGGGGGTATGAGCAGTTCTTC. This codes for CASSPRGYEQFF.

A few counts support this clonotype. The chain employs TRBV18 and TRBJ2-7; maybe TRBD1 (6 bases). Germline V lookup: CDR1 KGHSH, CDR2 LQKENI. This CDR3 is 13 amino acids long. V lost 0 bases to trimming and J lost 5 bases, with 8 bases between them. The CDR3 bases are TGTGCCAGCTCACCACCAGGGACAAACGAGCAGTACTTC. Encoded protein: CASSPPGTNEQYF.

This clonotype was found a few times. The rearrangement joins TRBV2 to TRBJ2-6; D unclear. V dropped 5 bases and J dropped 0 bases, with 11 bases sitting between them. The CDR3 runs to 16 residues. Germline assignment: CDR1 SNHLY and CDR2 FYNNEI. This chain's CDR3 is CASSKLRPSGANVLTF. As DNA, the CDR3 is TGTGCCAGCAGTAAATTAAGACCCTCTGGGGCCAACGTCCTGACTTTC. The full variable domain, with the rest looked up from reference TRBV2 and TRBJ2-6, is EPEVTQTPSHQVTQMGQEVILRCVPISNHLYFYWYRQILGQKVEFLVSFYNNEISEKSEIFDDQFSVERPDGSNFTLKIRSTKLEDSAMYFCASSKLRPSGANVLTFGAGSRLTVL.

This clonotype occurred many times. The rearrangement uses TRBV20-1 and TRBJ2-7; 8 nucleotides match TRBD2. The V and J ends lost 6 bases and 2 bases, in that order; junction bases with no gene match: 9. In germline, CDR1 is DFQATT, CDR2 SNEGSKA (reference sequence). There are 14 residues in the CDR3. Here the CDR3 DNA reads TGCAGTGCCACTCCACTAGCGGAGACCTACGAGCAGTACTTC. This encodes CSATPLAETYEQYF.

In its sample, this clonotype was seen many times. The V gene is TRBV18, the J gene TRBJ2-2, with TRBD1 matching over 8 bases. V was clipped by 2 bases and J by 7 bases; unmatched bases: 9. The CDR3 length is 16 residues. CDR1 KGHSH and CDR2 LQKENI come from the germline V gene. The CDR3 DNA reads as TGTGCCAGCTCACCAGCCGGGACAGGTGGAAACGGGGAGCTGTTTTTT. It specifies CASSPAGTGGNGELFF.

This clonotype turned up a few times. The chain joins TRBV19 to TRBJ2-4; TRBD1 is a possible D gene (7 bases). V was trimmed by 7 bases and J by 0 bases, leaving 10 bases between them. The CDR3 is made up of 14 amino acids. The germline V gene encodes CDR1 LNHDA and CDR2 SQIVND (reference sequence). Here the CDR3 reads CASTQGGAKNIQYF. In nucleotides, the CDR3 is TGTGCCAGTACCCAGGGGGGAGCCAAAAACATTCAGTACTTC.

This clonotype was detected a few times. The chain is built from TRBV12-3 or TRBV12-4 and TRBJ1-3, with 11 bases matching TRBD1. Trimming took 2 bases from V and 2 from J; bases not matched to a gene: 8. There are 18 residues in the CDR3. CDR3 protein: CASSLQYGTGGPGNTIYF. In DNA form, the CDR3 reads TGTGCCAGCAGTTTACAATACGGGACAGGGGGACCTGGAAACACCATATATTTT.

V gene TRBV2 combines with J gene TRBJ2-7; no reliable D call. The germline V gene has CDR1 SNHLY and CDR2 FYNNEI. Trimming left V 3 bases short and J 4 bases short, with 7 bases between. The CDR3 spans 12 residues. CDR3 in amino acids: CASSDQAYEQYF. The CDR3 nucleotides read TGTGCCAGCAGTGATCAGGCTTACGAGCAGTACTTC.

J is TRBJ2-7 and V is TRBV10-3; 8 positions match TRBD1. Germline loops: CDR1 ENHRY, CDR2 SYGVKD. The trim removed 7 bases at V and 4 bases at J, leaving 9 bases unmatched. This CDR3 has 14 residues. The CDR3 protein is CAITSETGEYEQYF. The DNA of the CDR3 is TGTGCCATCACATCGGAGACAGGGGAATACGAGCAGTACTTC.

There are many counts of this clonotype. The V and J genes are TRBV29-1 and TRBJ2-5, with D perhaps given as TRBD1 or TRBD2 (5 bases each). The germline V gene encodes CDR1 SQVTM and CDR2 ANQGSEA. The CDR3 covers 14 residues. V lost 2 bases and J lost 0, with 10 bases in between. CDR3 region: CSVERGSYQETQYF. The CDR3 coding sequence is TGCAGCGTTGAACGGGGCTCGTACCAAGAGACCCAGTACTTC.

Many counts were recorded for this clonotype. This rearrangement joins TRBV29-1 to TRBJ2-7; tentatively, D is TRBD1 (6 bases). V was shortened by 5 bases and J by 0 bases, with 8 bases between the two germline ends. Germline CDR1 reads SQVTM; CDR2 reads ANQGSEA. This CDR3 comprises 12 residues. CDR3 loop: CSVQDSSYEQYF. The CDR3 DNA follows: TGCAGCGTTCAGGACAGCTCCTACGAGCAGTACTTC.

The chain links TRBV7-2 to TRBJ2-7, with 8 bases lining up with TRBD2. With 5 bases clipped from V and 6 bases from J, the junction kept 12 bases outside the gene matches. Germline lookup yields CDR1 SGHTA and CDR2 FQGNSA. This CDR3 is built from 15 residues. This chain's CDR3 is CASSLGMRGVSEQYF. The CDR3 region has the DNA TGTGCCAGCAGCCTCGGAATGCGGGGGGTCTCCGAGCAGTACTTC. The whole variable domain, remainder taken from reference TRBV7-2 and TRBJ2-7, is GAGVSQSPSNKVTEKGKDVELRCDPISGHTALYWYRQSLGQGLEFLIYFQGNSAPDKSGLPSDRFSAERTGGSVSTLTIQRTQQEDSAVYLCASSLGMRGVSEQYFGPGTRLTVT.

This clonotype was observed many times. The chain links TRBV12-3 or TRBV12-4 to TRBJ1-6, with D possibly TRBD1 on 5 matching bases. Trimming took off 5 bases at V and 3 bases at J, with 8 bases between the two ends. This CDR3 has 14 residues. CDR3 in amino acids: CASSGGRYNSPLHF. The CDR3 nucleotides are TGTGCCAGCAGTGGGGGACGCTATAATTCACCCCTCCACTTT.

The V call is TRBV18, the J call TRBJ1-5; the match to TRBD1 covers 7 bases. Per germline, CDR1 KGHSH and CDR2 LQKENI. Trimming took 4 bases from V and 3 from J; bases not matched to a gene: 3. The CDR3 totals 14 residues. The CDR3 here is CASSLGQLNQPQHF. CDR3 DNA sequence: TGTGCCAGCTCACTGGGACAGCTCAATCAGCCCCAGCATTTT.

This clonotype was seen ten or more times. This chain uses TRBV5-1 with TRBJ1-2, with TRBD1 identical over 8 bases. Germline lookup yields CDR1 SGHRS and CDR2 YFSETQ. V lost 3 bases to trimming and J lost 4 bases; unmatched junction nucleotides: 2. This CDR3 is 13 amino acids long. The CDR3 nucleotides are TGCGCCAGCAGCTCCGACAGGGGCTATGGCTACACCTTC. Translated: CASSSDRGYGYTF.

This clonotype occurred a few times. The chain carries TRBV12-3 or TRBV12-4 and TRBJ2-7; 8 bases match TRBD2. V lost 3 bases to trimming and J lost 7 bases; unmatched junction nucleotides: 8. CDR3 length equals 14 residues. Written as DNA, the CDR3 is TGTGCCAGCAGTTTGTCCAGCGGGGGAGATGAGCAGTACTTC. Translation: CASSLSSGGDEQYF.

The rearrangement uses TRBV20-1 and TRBJ1-2; TRBD1 is a possible D gene (6 bases). Germline CDR1 DFQATT, CDR2 SNEGSKA (reference sequence). V dropped 1 base and J dropped 8 bases, with 20 bases sitting between them. The CDR3 extends over 15 amino acids. The CDR3 loop reads CSARVPGQGRIGYTF. For the CDR3, the DNA is TGCAGTGCTAGAGTGCCCGGGCAGGGGAGGATCGGCTACACCTTC.

CDR3 protein: CASTRTGGAGTQYF. Written as DNA, the CDR3 is TGTGCCAGTACCCGGACAGGGGGCGCCGGGACCCAGTACTTC. V is TRBV19 and J is TRBJ2-5, with TRBD1 matching over 11 bases. CDR1 is LNHDA and CDR2 is SQIVND in the germline V gene (reference sequence). The CDR3 totals 14 residues. After removal of 7 bases from V and 7 bases from J, the junction contained 8 bases not matched to a gene. The full variable domain, with the rest looked up from reference TRBV19 and TRBJ2-5, is DGGITQSPKYLFRKEGQNVTLSCEQNLNHDAMYWYRQDPGQGLRLIYYSQIVNDFQKGDIAEGYSVSREKKESFPLTVTSAQKNPTAFYLCASTRTGGAGTQYFGPGTRLLVL.

The table lists this clonotype with a few counts. The rearrangement links TRBV6-5 to TRBJ1-3, with 8 bases matching TRBD1. J gave up 0 bases and V 5 bases, and 3 bases lay outside the gene matches. This CDR3 spans 15 amino acids. Germline V gene data show CDR1 as MNHEY and CDR2 as SVGAGI. CDR3 coding DNA: TGTGCCAGCAGTCGCACAGGGGGCTCTGGAAACACCATATATTTT. Amino acids: CASSRTGGSGNTIYF.

The chain has TRBV20-1 and TRBJ2-5, with D uncertain. Trimming shortened V by 3 bases and J by 0 bases, and 8 bases separated the two germline ends. This CDR3 is 13 amino acids long. The V gene's germline CDR1 is DFQATT and CDR2 SNEGSKA (reference sequence). The CDR3 DNA is TGCAGTGCTAGGTCGGCCTACCAAGAGACCCAGTACTTC. Translating it yields CSARSAYQETQYF.

This clonotype was detected many times. This chain connects TRBV6-2 or TRBV6-3 to TRBJ2-2; tentative D call: TRBD1 (6 bases). CDR1 and CDR2 from the germline V gene are MNHEY and SVGEGT. V dropped 6 bases and J dropped 6 bases, with 14 bases sitting between them. The CDR3 sequence is 14 residues long. CDR3 protein: CASSILTGSGELFF. CDR3 nucleotides: TGTGCCAGCAGCATACTGACAGGTTCCGGGGAGCTGTTTTTT.

This clonotype was seen more than once but under ten times. The chain employs TRBV29-1 and TRBJ1-2, with D tentatively TRBD1 (6 bases). The CDR3 extends over 13 amino acids. V lost 6 bases, J lost 6 bases, and 17 bases lay in between. Germline V CDR1 and CDR2: SQVTM, ANQGSEA. The CDR3 loop is CSVHDRRRDGYTF. The CDR3 coding sequence is TGCAGCGTCCACGACAGGCGCCGGGATGGCTACACCTTC.

Many counts were recorded for this clonotype. V and J are TRBV3-1 and TRBJ2-1; no clear D gene. Trimming shortened V by 4 bases and J by 3 bases, and 13 bases separated the two germline ends. CDR1 and CDR2 (germline): LGHDT, YNNKEL (reference sequence). The CDR3 totals 15 residues. As DNA, the CDR3 is TGTGCCAGCAGCCGCCCCGGGTCTTTCTACAATGAGCAGTTCTTC. Translating it yields CASSRPGSFYNEQFF.